These 25 T cell receptor beta chains came from one sample sequenced in a study of identical twins. TCRdb passed the 5' RACE reads through MiXCR, listing each CDR3 protein once. The sample includes a few hundred thousand distinct CDR3 sequences, approximately 8.3% of them seen just once. This sample also belongs to another study, concerning yellow fever vaccine responses in identical twins.

Sequencing was performed on CD8+ T cells sorted from blood. These receptors were obtained from a woman under 30 in good health.

This clonotype was observed a handful of times. The chain links TRBV28 to TRBJ2-7; TRBD1 matches 7 bases. Germline CDR1 is MDHEN and CDR2 is SYDVKM. The trim removed 3 bases at V and 3 bases at J, leaving 5 bases unmatched. The CDR3 contains 14 residues. The CDR3 loop reads CASSFSDRFYEQYF. CDR3 nucleotide sequence: TGTGCCAGCAGTTTTTCGGACAGGTTCTACGAGCAGTACTTC. Together with reference TRBV28 and TRBJ2-7, the CDR3 gives the full variable domain: DVKVTQSSRYLVKRTGEKVFLECVQDMDHENMFWYRQDPGLGLRLIYFSYDVKMKEKGDIPEGYSVSREKKERFSLILESASTNQTSMYLCASSFSDRFYEQYFGPGTRLTVT.

This clonotype occurred a few times. The CDR3 protein is CASSLPTSGGSNTGELFF. In nucleotides, the CDR3 is TGTGCCAGCAGCTTACCGACTAGCGGGGGGTCTAACACCGGGGAGCTGTTTTTT. The rearrangement joins TRBV11-1 to TRBJ2-2; 13 bases are shared with TRBD2. Per germline, CDR1 SGHAT and CDR2 FQDESV (reference sequence). This CDR3 has 18 residues. V lost 2 bases to trimming and J lost 2 bases; unmatched junction nucleotides: 5.

This clonotype has more than one count but fewer than ten. The chain couples TRBV7-9 to TRBJ2-1; 13 bases map to TRBD2. The germline CDR1 and CDR2 sequences are SEHNR and FQNEAQ (reference sequence). CDR3 length: 17 amino acids. V lost 3 bases to trimming and J lost 0 bases; unmatched junction nucleotides: 2. DNA for the CDR3: TGTGCCAGCAGCTTGGGGACTAGCGGGAACTCCTACAATGAGCAGTTCTTC. This gives the protein CASSLGTSGNSYNEQFF.

This chain connects TRBV15 to TRBJ2-5, with D possibly matching TRBD1 (5 bases). The CDR3 is made up of 15 amino acids. CDR1 is LNHNV and CDR2 is YYDKDF in the germline V gene (reference sequence). The V gene lost 0 bases and the J gene lost 3 bases, with 11 bases spanning the gap. The CDR3 here is CATSRDSGREETQYF. The CDR3 DNA follows: TGTGCCACCAGCAGAGATTCGGGCAGGGAAGAGACCCAGTACTTC.

V and J are TRBV12-3 or TRBV12-4 and TRBJ2-1; D uncertain. The CDR3 spans 17 residues. The V and J ends lost 4 bases and 2 bases respectively, with 18 bases between them. CDR3 loop: CASSSTVDVATYNEQFF. CDR3 in DNA: TGTGCCAGCAGTTCAACGGTGGACGTGGCAACCTACAATGAGCAGTTCTTC.

This clonotype was detected many times. The chain has TRBV12-3 or TRBV12-4 and TRBJ2-1; the D is unclear. The CDR3 length is 13 residues. The ends were cut back, 1 base at V and 9 bases at J, with 10 bases in the middle. CDR3 loop: CASSLDGASEQFF. CDR3 coding DNA: TGTGCCAGCAGTTTAGACGGCGCAAGTGAGCAGTTCTTC.

With regard to this clonotype: It may be a read error: a sequence one base away is much more abundant. The chain links TRBV10-3 to TRBJ2-2; the D is unclear. The CDR3 has 12 amino acids. The germline V gene has CDR1 ENHRY and CDR2 SYGVKD. This CDR3 is CATSETTGELFF. The CDR3 coding sequence is TGTGCCACCAGTGAGACCACCGGGGAGCTGTTTTTT.

V usage is TRBV5-1 and J usage is TRBJ1-1; D remains unclear. The germline V gene has CDR1 SGHRS and CDR2 YFSETQ. The CDR3 spans 12 residues. V was clipped by 6 bases and J by 2 bases, with 8 bases between them. CDR3 residues: CASTLGNTEAFF. CDR3 coding DNA: TGCGCCAGCACCCTGGGAAACACTGAAGCTTTCTTT.

The chain couples TRBV27 to TRBJ1-5; TRBD1 matches 10 bases. Germline CDR1 is MNHEY and CDR2 is SMNVEV (reference sequence). V dropped 5 bases and J dropped 0; count of bases not matched to a gene: 7. The CDR3 runs 17 residues. The DNA of the CDR3 is TGTGCCAGCAGTCCCGTGGGGACAGGGGTTAGCAATCAGCCCCAGCATTTT. Its translation: CASSPVGTGVSNQPQHF.

There are a few counts of this clonotype. V is TRBV5-1 and J is TRBJ2-5; perhaps TRBD1 as D (5 bases). Trimming stripped 0 bases from V and 2 bases from J, with 11 bases between. The CDR3 runs 15 residues. Germline CDR1 reads SGHRS; CDR2 reads YFSETQ. CDR3 coding DNA: TGCGCCAGCAGCTTGGATGGGGCCCTACAAGAGACCCAGTACTTC. Translation gives CASSLDGALQETQYF.

The chain uses TRBV5-1 and TRBJ2-1, with D tentatively TRBD1 or TRBD2 (5 bases each). With 0 bases removed from V and 2 bases from J, the gap between germline ends came to 12 bases. The CDR3 runs to 16 residues. Looked up from germline, CDR1 is SGHRS and CDR2 is YFSETQ. For the CDR3, the DNA is TGCGCCAGCAGCTTGGCGGCGATGGGGGCCTACAATGAGCAGTTCTTC. Protein sequence: CASSLAAMGAYNEQFF.

This clonotype has only a few counts. The rearrangement uses TRBV12-3 or TRBV12-4 and TRBJ2-7, with D possibly being TRBD1 (6 bases). The CDR3 totals 13 residues. V was trimmed by 7 bases and J by 2 bases, leaving 12 bases between them. CDR3: CASKGDLTYEQYF. The CDR3 DNA follows: TGTGCCAGCAAGGGGGACCTCACCTACGAGCAGTACTTC.

The rearrangement joins TRBV12-3 or TRBV12-4 to TRBJ1-1; TRBD1 might be the D (5 bases). This CDR3 region has 13 residues. V lost 1 base to trimming and J lost 6 bases, with 9 bases between them. CDR3 protein: CASSLELGAEAFF. The DNA of the CDR3 is TGTGCCAGCAGTTTAGAGCTAGGGGCTGAAGCTTTCTTT.

This clonotype appeared many times. The genes are TRBV19 and TRBJ2-3; D gene ambiguous. CDR1 and CDR2 (germline): LNHDA, SQIVND (reference sequence). The V gene lost 8 bases and the J gene lost 8 bases, with 8 bases spanning the gap. The CDR3 covers 10 residues. CDR3 region: CASSMGTQYF. The CDR3 nucleotides read TGTGCCAGTTCCATGGGTACGCAGTATTTT. The whole variable domain, remainder taken from reference TRBV19 and TRBJ2-3, is DGGITQSPKYLFRKEGQNVTLSCEQNLNHDAMYWYRQDPGQGLRLIYYSQIVNDFQKGDIAEGYSVSREKKESFPLTVTSAQKNPTAFYLCASSMGTQYFGPGTRLTVL.

This clonotype has ten or more counts. CDR3 bases: TGTGCCAGCAGTTACTCCGGGAGAGGCACTGAAGCTTTCTTT. This codes for CASSYSGRGTEAFF. The chain combines TRBV6-5 with TRBJ1-1; D not certain. The length of the CDR3 is 14 residues. Deletions cut 0 bases from V and 4 bases from J, with 9 bases between. CDR1 is MNHEY and CDR2 is SVGAGI in the germline V gene.

Many counts were recorded for this clonotype. The chain uses TRBV24-1 and TRBJ2-7; 10 nucleotides align to TRBD2. Germline V gene sequence: CDR1 KGHDR, CDR2 SFDVKD. This CDR3 comprises 16 residues. With 0 bases clipped from V and 3 bases from J, the junction kept 4 bases outside the gene matches. The CDR3 coding sequence is TGTGCCACCAGTGATTTGACGACTAGCGGGTACTACGAGCAGTACTTC. Translation: CATSDLTTSGYYEQYF.

In this sample, this clonotype turned up many times. The rearrangement uses TRBV7-2 and TRBJ2-1, with D tentatively TRBD2 (5 bases). With 1 base removed from V and 5 bases from J, the gap between germline ends came to 12 bases. Germline assignment: CDR1 SGHTA and CDR2 FQGNSA. This CDR3 contains 15 residues. The CDR3 is CASSLVPGLDNEQFF. CDR3 sequence (DNA): TGTGCCAGCAGCTTAGTTCCCGGACTTGACAATGAGCAGTTCTTC.

This clonotype was seen a few times. The CDR3 DNA reads TGTGCCAGCAGCTCGAAAGGACAGTCCAGACCCATTGAGCCGAACACCGGGGAGCTGTTTTTT. It yields the protein CASSSKGQSRPIEPNTGELFF. This sequence joins TRBV11-3 and TRBJ2-2; maybe TRBD1 (6 bases). The V gene lost 4 bases and the J gene lost 0 bases, with 27 bases spanning the gap. Germline lookup yields CDR1 SGHNT and CDR2 YENEEA. The CDR3 covers 21 residues.

This clonotype was observed a few times. The CDR3 spells CASSFSDNSYEQYF. CDR3 coding DNA: TGTGCCAGCAGCTTCAGTGACAACTCCTACGAGCAGTACTTC. The chain joins TRBV7-2 to TRBJ2-7; D not resolved. Trimming removed 3 bases from V and 0 bases from J, with 9 bases in between. The V gene's germline CDR1 is SGHTA and CDR2 FQGNSA. This CDR3 is built from 14 residues.

The rearrangement uses TRBV5-1 and TRBJ2-5, with D possibly TRBD1 on 5 matching bases. V lost 1 base to trimming and J lost 4 bases, with 14 bases between them. The CDR3 spans 15 residues. Germline values: CDR1 SGHRS, CDR2 YFSETQ. CDR3 sequence: CASSLRAGIGETQYF. The DNA of the CDR3 is TGCGCCAGCAGCTTGCGTGCAGGGATTGGAGAGACCCAGTACTTC.

This clonotype was counted ten times or more. This rearrangement joins TRBV29-1 to TRBJ2-7; 8 bases map to TRBD2. Unmatched junction bases numbered 6, after V lost 6 bases and J lost 2 bases. From germline, CDR1 is SQVTM and CDR2 ANQGSEA. There are 13 residues in the CDR3. CDR3 loop: CSVRREAAYEQYF. The CDR3 bases are TGCAGCGTAAGGCGGGAGGCCGCCTACGAGCAGTACTTC.

This chain connects TRBV9 to TRBJ2-1; 14 nucleotides match TRBD2. The V and J ends lost 4 bases and 2 bases, in that order; junction bases with no gene match: 8. Per germline, CDR1 SGDLS and CDR2 YYNGEE. The CDR3 contains 18 residues. CDR3 loop: CASSLRGLAGAAYNEQFF. In DNA, the CDR3 is TGTGCCAGCAGCTTACGGGGACTAGCGGGAGCCGCCTACAATGAGCAGTTCTTC.

About this clonotype: Given a much more abundant clone one base away, this may be a read error. DNA of the CDR3: TGTGCCAGCAGTTTATTCGGGGACTACGAGCAGTACTTC. Protein sequence: CASSLFGDYEQYF. V usage is TRBV27 and J usage is TRBJ2-7; weak D call: TRBD2 (5 bases). Trimming took 1 base from V and 3 from J, leaving 7 bases between them. Germline loops: CDR1 MNHEY, CDR2 SMNVEV (reference sequence). This CDR3 region has 13 residues.

This chain uses TRBV7-6 with TRBJ2-3; D may be TRBD2 (6 bases). V gave up 0 bases and J gave up 3 bases, with 16 bases separating them. The CDR3 covers 17 residues. Germline-derived CDR1 and CDR2 are SGHVS and FNYEAQ. The CDR3 spells CASSLAGGVRFTDTQYF. In DNA form, the CDR3 reads TGTGCCAGCAGCTTAGCGGGCGGGGTTCGTTTTACAGATACGCAGTATTTT.

This clonotype was counted at least ten times. The gene calls are TRBV7-8 and TRBJ1-6; D is unclear. Germline assignment: CDR1 SGHVS and CDR2 FQNEAQ. The CDR3 has 13 residues. Between the trimmed V and J ends, which lost 5 bases and 7 bases, there was a span of 9 bases. DNA of the CDR3: TGTGCCAGCAGCCCCGGCGCCAATTCACCCCTCCACTTT. Translation gives CASSPGANSPLHF.